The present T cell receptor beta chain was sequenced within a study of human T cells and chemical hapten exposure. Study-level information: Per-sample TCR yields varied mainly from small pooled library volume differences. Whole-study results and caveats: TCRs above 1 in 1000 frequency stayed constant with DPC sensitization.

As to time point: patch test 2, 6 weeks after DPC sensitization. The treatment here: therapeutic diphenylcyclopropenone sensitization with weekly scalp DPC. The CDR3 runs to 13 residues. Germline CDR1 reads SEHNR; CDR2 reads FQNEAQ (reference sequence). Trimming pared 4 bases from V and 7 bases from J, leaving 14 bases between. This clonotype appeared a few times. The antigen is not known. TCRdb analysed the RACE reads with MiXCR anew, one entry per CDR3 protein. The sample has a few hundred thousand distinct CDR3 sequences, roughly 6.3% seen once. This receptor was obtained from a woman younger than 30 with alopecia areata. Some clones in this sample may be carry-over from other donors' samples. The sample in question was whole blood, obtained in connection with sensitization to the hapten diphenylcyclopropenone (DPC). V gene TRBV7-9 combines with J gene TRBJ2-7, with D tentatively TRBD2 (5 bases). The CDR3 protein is CASSSGPTGEQYF. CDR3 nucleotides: TGTGCCAGCAGCTCCGGACCCACGGGGGAGCAGTACTTC.